This T cell receptor (beta chain) was sequenced during a study of OX40 agonist ivuxolimab in advanced cancers. Study at large: The dose-escalation cohort was roughly 84% male, with a mean age of approximately 62 years, ranging about 23 to 90. One patient with hepatocellular carcinoma and two with cutaneous melanoma, three in all, had partial responses. Checkpoint inhibitors had been given previously to approximately 40% of patients.

Study results and caveats: Several nonresponders also turned out to have low normalized T-cell clonal expansion.

For this clone: Antigen specificity is unknown.

The germline V gene has CDR1 LNHDA and CDR2 SQIVND (reference sequence). Losses at the gene ends were 7 bases for V and 9 bases for J; bases not matched to a gene: 9. There are 14 residues in the CDR3. Generated by immunoSEQ multiplex PCR, the TCRdb table keeps only in-frame clones and is missing some. The repertoire holds 100,000 or so clones, with approximately 85% as singletons. This TCR was sampled from an adult with an advanced solid tumor such as melanoma, head and neck, liver or kidney cancer. The chain links TRBV19 to TRBJ2-1; TRBD1 aligns across 10 bases. The sequencing here drew on CD4+ or CD8+ T cells sorted from blood, taken in a trial of the OX40 agonist ivuxolimab. For the CDR3, the DNA is TGTGCCAGTAAGGACAGGGGGACTATCGGTGAGCAGTTCTTC. Its translation is CASKDRGTIGEQFF. Variable domain in full (rest from reference TRBV19 and TRBJ2-1): DGGITQSPKYLFRKEGQNVTLSCEQNLNHDAMYWYRQDPGQGLRLIYYSQIVNDFQKGDIAEGYSVSREKKESFPLTVTSAQKNPTAFYLCASKDRGTIGEQFFGPGTRLTVL.